Shown below are 17 T cell receptor beta chains from a single sample sequenced in a study of OX40 agonist ivuxolimab in advanced cancers. The data were produced by immunoSEQ multiplex PCR, yet TCRdb's version contains in-frame clones alone and is incomplete. The table lists some 30,000 clones, roughly nine tenths of them singletons. The sample consisted of CD4+ or CD8+ T cells sorted from blood, taken in a trial of the OX40 agonist ivuxolimab. These receptors were obtained from an adult with an advanced solid tumor such as melanoma, head and neck, liver or kidney cancer.

About this clone: At the DNA level, this CDR3 is encoded by other sequences in the same sample as well. V gene TRBV5-1 combines with J gene TRBJ1-1, with D perhaps TRBD1 (5 bases). Germline CDR1 is SGHRS and CDR2 is YFSETQ. CDR3 length equals 14 residues. Between the trimmed V and J ends, which lost 0 bases and 2 bases, there was a span of 8 bases. CDR3: CASSLEQGNTEAFF. The CDR3 DNA reads as TGCGCCAGCAGCTTGGAGCAGGGTAACACTGAAGCTTTCTTT.

This rearrangement joins TRBV13 to TRBJ2-1, with TRBD2 identical over 8 bases. With 4 bases clipped from V and 3 bases from J, the junction kept 5 bases outside the gene matches. CDR1 is PRHDT, CDR2 FYEKMQ, per germline (reference sequence). The CDR3 has 15 residues. Written as DNA, the CDR3 is TGTGCCAGCAGCTCCCTAGCGGGCCTCTACAATGAGCAGTTCTTC. This encodes CASSSLAGLYNEQFF.

The V call is TRBV27, the J call TRBJ1-1; 9 bases agree with TRBD1. V trimming: 10 bases; J trimming: 0 bases; junction bases outside the gene matches: 6. Germline V CDR1 and CDR2: MNHEY, SMNVEV (reference sequence). This CDR3 has 14 residues. For the CDR3, the DNA is TGTGCCATACGACAGGGGGGGGTGAACACTGAAGCTTTCTTT. Protein sequence: CAIRQGGVNTEAFF.

The chain couples TRBV4-2 to TRBJ2-5, with a weak D call TRBD2 (6 bases). The CDR3 runs 15 residues. With 0 bases removed from V and 5 bases from J, the gap between germline ends came to 13 bases. Germline lookup yields CDR1 LGHNA and CDR2 YNFKEQ. In DNA, the CDR3 is TGTGCCAGCAGCCAAGATACGTCTCGGGGGGAGACCCAGTACTTC. Translating gives CASSQDTSRGETQYF.

Turning to this clone: A junction end diverges from the germline sequence, so it may reflect a read error. The CDR3 DNA reads as TGTGCCAGCAGTGAACTCCGGAATACTAACGTCCACTTC. Its translation is CASSELRNTNVHF. The chain carries TRBV6-1 and TRBJ2-5; D remains ambiguous. This CDR3 region has 13 residues. CDR1 and CDR2 (germline): MNHNS, SASEGT.

The CDR3 nucleotides read TGTGCCACCAGCACCGTAATGAAAAACATTCAGTACTTC. Translating it yields CATSTVMKNIQYF. The chain couples TRBV15 to TRBJ2-4; no clear D gene. With 4 bases removed from V and 4 bases from J, the gap between germline ends came to 8 bases. Germline V gene data show CDR1 as LNHNV and CDR2 as YYDKDF (reference sequence). The CDR3 extends over 13 amino acids.

The chain links TRBV13 to TRBJ2-7; D possibly matches TRBD1 or TRBD2 (5 bases each). The CDR3 is made up of 14 amino acids. The germline gives CDR1 PRHDT, CDR2 FYEKMQ (reference sequence). Trimming shortened V by 6 bases and J by 3 bases, and 15 bases separated the two germline ends. The chain's CDR3 is CASRHRDAYYEQYF. Written as DNA, the CDR3 is TGTGCCAGCAGACACCGGGACGCTTACTACGAGCAGTACTTC.

The V call is TRBV27, the J call TRBJ2-1, with TRBD2 identical over 12 bases. Germline V gives CDR1 MNHEY, CDR2 SMNVEV (reference sequence). The CDR3 runs to 17 residues. The ends lost 6 bases at V and 6 bases at J; junction bases unmatched: 12. CDR3 region: CASSLPSTSGSVNEQFF. The CDR3 coding sequence is TGTGCCAGCAGCCTCCCCTCGACTAGCGGGAGCGTCAATGAGCAGTTCTTC.

This sequence joins TRBV25-1 and TRBJ2-7; 10 bases are shared with TRBD1. V gave up 5 bases and J gave up 4 bases; unmatched junction bases: 5. This CDR3 is 14 amino acids long. The germline gives CDR1 MGHDK, CDR2 SYGVNS. DNA of the CDR3: TGTGCCAGCAGTAGGACAGGGGGGTTGTACGAGCAGTACTTC. Translating it yields CASSRTGGLYEQYF.

The chain links TRBV19 to TRBJ1-1; D remains unclear. V shed 5 bases and J shed 2 bases, with 9 bases lying between them. Germline V gene lookup returns CDR1 LNHDA and CDR2 SQIVND (reference sequence). The CDR3 loop spans 13 amino acids. The CDR3 loop is CASSPSINTEAFF. The CDR3 DNA follows: TGTGCCAGTAGTCCCTCAATCAACACTGAAGCTTTCTTT. Complete variable domain (other parts from reference TRBV19 and TRBJ1-1): DGGITQSPKYLFRKEGQNVTLSCEQNLNHDAMYWYRQDPGQGLRLIYYSQIVNDFQKGDIAEGYSVSREKKESFPLTVTSAQKNPTAFYLCASSPSINTEAFFGQGTRLTVV.

V usage is TRBV5-1 and J usage is TRBJ2-6; D remains ambiguous. This CDR3 spans 15 amino acids. Trimming stripped 0 bases from V and 2 bases from J, with 6 bases between. Germline V gene data show CDR1 as SGHRS and CDR2 as YFSETQ. DNA of the CDR3: TGCGCCAGCAGCTTGGCAGATGCTGGGGCCAACGTCCTGACTTTC. Translating it yields CASSLADAGANVLTF.

The gene calls are TRBV5-6 and TRBJ1-3; possible D gene TRBD1, 6 bases. V was trimmed by 0 bases and J by 9 bases, leaving 13 bases between them. The CDR3 contains 14 residues. The germline CDR1 and CDR2 sequences are SGHDT and YYEEEE. The CDR3, as DNA: TGTGCCAGCAGCTTGGGGACAGCTCGCAGCACCATATATTTT. Amino acids: CASSLGTARSTIYF.

This clone came up once. The chain combines TRBV4-1 with TRBJ1-2, with TRBD1 matching over 9 bases. The CDR3 loop spans 16 amino acids. V shed 4 bases, J shed 5 bases, and the junction held 11 bases outside the gene matches. Germline V gene sequence: CDR1 MGHRA, CDR2 YSYEKL. The CDR3 sequence: CASSPVGQGSWYGYTF. DNA for the CDR3: TGCGCCAGCAGCCCTGTAGGACAGGGGAGTTGGTATGGCTACACCTTC.

The V call is TRBV18, the J call TRBJ2-1; D remains ambiguous. Trimming took off 3 bases at V and 5 bases at J, with 5 bases between the two ends. The CDR3 is 12 amino acids. Per the germline V gene, CDR1 is KGHSH and CDR2 is LQKENI. CDR3 coding DNA: TGTGCCAGCTCACCCGGTAACAATGAGCAGTTCTTC. It is translated as CASSPGNNEQFF.

The chain combines TRBV28 with TRBJ2-7; D unresolved. The germline V and J ends were trimmed by 5 bases and 0 bases, with 11 bases remaining between them. The germline CDR1 and CDR2 sequences are MDHEN and SYDVKM. This CDR3 contains 14 residues. CDR3 nucleotide sequence: TGTGCCAGCAGTCCGGACGGAAGCTCCTACGAGCAGTACTTC. It is translated as CASSPDGSSYEQYF.

This clone was observed a handful of times. The chain employs TRBV9 and TRBJ2-5; 9 bases agree with TRBD1. The germline CDR1 and CDR2 sequences are SGDLS and YYNGEE. V lost 3 bases to trimming and J lost 5 bases; unmatched junction nucleotides: 11. The CDR3 runs to 16 residues. The CDR3 DNA follows: TGTGCCAGCAGCGAGACAGGGGGGAAAGATCCTGAGACCCAGTACTTC. Translated, it gives CASSETGGKDPETQYF.

The J gene is TRBJ2-5, the V gene TRBV18, with TRBD1 identical over 8 bases. The J segment lost 1 base and the V segment lost 5 bases, leaving 6 bases of the junction unmatched. CDR1 KGHSH and CDR2 LQKENI come from the germline V gene. This CDR3 has 15 amino acids. The CDR3 is CASSAYRGTQETQYF. The CDR3 DNA is TGTGCCAGCTCAGCCTACAGGGGGACCCAAGAGACCCAGTACTTC.